This TCR beta chain was recovered during a study of CD4 T cells in relation to SARS-CoV-2 and coronaviruses. Of note for this clone: Its antigen is currently unknown.

TCRdb's table, derived via immunoSEQ multiplex PCR, lists solely in-frame clones and lacks some. The sample yields tens of thousands of clones, roughly 80% seen once. The sequenced sample consisted of memory CD4+ T cells from PBMCs, cultured in vitro. The sequence was collected from an adult with COVID-19.

The CDR3 is CASSQDNVPRNEQFF. As DNA, the CDR3 is TGCGCCAGCAGCCAAGATAATGTCCCTAGAAATGAGCAGTTCTTC. The chain has TRBV4-1 and TRBJ2-1; D gene uncertain. Per germline, CDR1 MGHRA and CDR2 YSYEKL. This CDR3 is 15 amino acids long. Trimming cost V 0 bases and J 7 bases, with 13 bases left between them.